Listed below are T cell receptor beta chains from one sample, sequenced in a study of healthy donors' naive CD4 and CD8 T cells. MiXCR was run by TCRdb on the reads, yielding one entry per CDR3 protein. The table has approximately 180,000 distinct CDR3 sequences, about 76% seen once. The sample consisted of naive CD4+ and CD8+ T cells sorted from blood, pooled from several donors. Receptor source: a pool of human donors in good health; the sample pools cells from several healthy donors. Each CDR3 is given with its conserved first and last residue. The D gene is left open where the match is weak. Not all rows give a size; the values are once, few, many and, for expanded clones, a class.

>TRBV29-1|-|TRBJ2-5|TRBD1
CSVEPAGGLQYF
TGCAGCGTTGAACCGGCAGGGGGTCTACAGTACTTC
>TRBV6-5|-|TRBJ1-2|-
CASSPGTDYGYTF
TGTGCCAGCAGTCCCGGGACCGACTATGGCTACACCTTC
>TRBV12-5|-|TRBJ1-5|-
CASGLGRPQHF
TGTGCTAGTGGTTTGGGTCGGCCCCAGCATTTT
>TRBV12-5|-|TRBJ1-2|-
CASGLDLGSGHLSNYGYTF
TGTGCTAGTGGTTTGGACCTGGGGAGCGGTCACCTTTCCAACTATGGCTACACCTTC
>TRBV20-1|-|TRBJ2-7|TRBD2
CSALSSVSGRLHEQYF
TGCAGTGCCCTATCCAGCGTGAGCGGGAGATTACACGAGCAGTACTTC
>TRBV12-3/TRBV12-4|-|TRBJ2-5|-
CASTWGSEETQYF
TGTGCCAGCACCTGGGGGTCAGAAGAGACCCAGTACTTC
>TRBV12-3/TRBV12-4|-|TRBJ2-1|-
CASRIGGVRPEQFF
TGTGCCAGCCGGATTGGCGGGGTTCGGCCTGAGCAGTTCTTC
>TRBV27|-|TRBJ2-7|TRBD1
CASSPWRQGAYEQYF
TGTGCCAGCAGCCCCTGGAGACAGGGGGCTTACGAGCAGTACTTC
>TRBV27|few|TRBJ2-1|TRBD2
CASSSIAGGYNEQFF
TGTGCCAGCAGTTCGATAGCGGGAGGGTACAATGAGCAGTTCTTC
>TRBV15|-|TRBJ2-1|-
CATSREEMGTDEQFF
TGTGCCACCAGCAGAGAGGAAATGGGGACCGATGAGCAGTTCTTC
>TRBV29-1|-|TRBJ1-2|-
CSVAGAGPYGYTF
TGCAGCGTTGCCGGGGCAGGACCCTATGGCTACACCTTC
>TRBV29-1|-|TRBJ2-7|-
CSVGGGSYEQYF
TGCAGCGTTGGAGGCGGCTCCTACGAGCAGTACTTC
>TRBV29-1|few|TRBJ2-7|TRBD1
CSARSRTGAYEQYF
TGCAGCGCCCGCTCCAGGACAGGGGCCTACGAGCAGTACTTC
>TRBV6-2/TRBV6-3|-|TRBJ1-5|TRBD1
CASTRDSGQPQHF
TGTGCCAGCACACGGGACAGTGGACAGCCCCAGCATTTT
>TRBV29-1|-|TRBJ2-5|-
CSVEESGREETQYF
TGCAGCGTTGAAGAGTCGGGGAGAGAAGAGACCCAGTACTTC
>TRBV6-5|-|TRBJ2-1|-
CASSYNKQGEQFF
TGTGCCAGCAGTTACAATAAGCAAGGTGAGCAGTTCTTC
>TRBV6-6|-|TRBJ2-7|TRBD2
CASSLAGGPRYEQYF
TGTGCCAGCAGTCTAGCGGGAGGGCCAAGATACGAGCAGTACTTC
>TRBV6-5|once|TRBJ2-3|-
CASSGGWGVTDTQYF
TGTGCCAGCAGTGGCGGGTGGGGTGTCACAGATACGCAGTATTTT
>TRBV7-8|-|TRBJ2-3|-
CASSPSGTLLTDTQYF
TGTGCCAGCAGCCCATCCGGGACCCTCCTCACAGATACGCAGTATTTT
>TRBV20-1|few|TRBJ2-3|TRBD2
CSAGRRTSGSTDTQYF
TGCAGTGCGGGTAGAAGGACTAGCGGGAGCACAGATACGCAGTATTTT
>TRBV18|-|TRBJ2-5|TRBD1
CASSPSTGPKTQYF
TGTGCCAGCTCACCATCGACAGGGCCGAAGACCCAGTACTTC
>TRBV29-1|once|TRBJ2-1|-
CSVVFELGSYNEQFF
TGCAGCGTTGTCTTCGAGTTAGGCTCCTACAATGAGCAGTTCTTC